The source of this T cell receptor beta chain is a study of shared clonotypes between healthy human individuals. TCRdb keeps only in-frame clones here, not all; method: immunoSEQ multiplex PCR. The sample holds 550,000 to 850,000 clones, about two thirds seen once. This clone was found a few times. The CDR3 has 14 residues. In germline, CDR1 is SGHDT, CDR2 YYEEEE. The germline V and J ends were trimmed by 5 bases and 4 bases, with 15 bases remaining between them. The chain is built from TRBV5-6 and TRBJ1-1; no clear D. This TCR derives from a woman aged 25 to 39 in good health. Sequencing was performed on memory CD4+ T cells sorted from blood. Subset here: CD45RA-negative fraction. Here the CDR3 reads CASSVGLEGTEAFF. CDR3 sequence (DNA): TGTGCCAGCAGTGTGGGTCTTGAGGGCACTGAAGCTTTCTTT.